Each of the 22 T cell receptor beta chains below was sequenced from the same sample in a study of T-cell memory formation after mild COVID-19. TCRdb processed the 5' RACE reads anew with MiXCR; each CDR3 protein has one entry. The sample lists roughly 560,000 distinct CDR3 sequences, around 21% occurring once. The sample was PBMCs or a T cell subset sorted from them (not recorded which). The origin of the receptors is an adult woman who had mild COVID-19 (a few samples of this study predate the infection). Cell type and time point are not known.

This clonotype was counted a few times. This chain connects TRBV24-1 to TRBJ2-6; no definite D call. CDR1 is KGHDR and CDR2 is SFDVKD in the germline V gene. Trimming stripped 10 bases from V and 0 bases from J, with 12 bases between. This CDR3 has 15 residues. The CDR3 DNA follows: TGTGCCACTCACCCGAAGGGCTCTGGGGCCAACGTCCTGACTTTC. The encoded protein is CATHPKGSGANVLTF.

This chain joins TRBV4-3 and TRBJ2-2; 7 bases fit TRBD1. V gave up 4 bases and J gave up 2 bases; unmatched junction bases: 10. CDR1 LGHNA and CDR2 YSLEER come from the germline V gene. This CDR3 has 17 amino acids. The CDR3 loop is CASSLGQAAVNTGELFF. CDR3 nucleotides: TGCGCCAGCAGCCTCGGACAGGCTGCGGTCAACACCGGGGAGCTGTTTTTT.

This clonotype was counted between two and nine times. V and J are TRBV19 and TRBJ1-3, with a possible D match to TRBD1 (6 bases). Trimming left V 8 bases short and J 2 bases short, with 13 bases between. The germline V gene encodes CDR1 LNHDA and CDR2 SQIVND (reference sequence). CDR3 length equals 14 residues. The CDR3 spells CASGTLGTGNTIYF. The CDR3 nucleotides read TGTGCCAGTGGGACACTGGGGACTGGAAACACCATATATTTT.

In its sample, this clonotype is medium-sized. The V gene is TRBV30, the J gene TRBJ2-7; 7 bases fit TRBD1. Germline CDR1 is GTSNPN and CDR2 is SVGIG (reference sequence). This CDR3 comprises 11 residues. The V segment lost 5 bases and the J segment 2 bases; nucleotides outside the gene matches: 0. This CDR3 reads CAWGQAYEQYF. DNA for the CDR3: TGTGCCTGGGGACAGGCCTACGAGCAGTACTTC.

In its sample, this clonotype was seen a few times. This rearrangement joins TRBV6-5 to TRBJ2-2; 8 nucleotides agree with TRBD2. The germline CDR1 and CDR2 sequences are MNHEY and SVGAGI. The CDR3 runs to 15 residues. J gave up 6 bases and V 0 bases, and 3 bases lay outside the gene matches. CDR3 DNA sequence: TGTGCCAGCAGTTACTCGATCGGGAGGGCCGGGGAGCTGTTTTTT. It codes for CASSYSIGRAGELFF.

This clonotype has just a few counts. The chain carries TRBV29-1 and TRBJ2-7; D perhaps matches TRBD2 (6 bases). Germline V gene sequence: CDR1 SQVTM, CDR2 ANQGSEA. Trimming shortened V by 0 bases and J by 7 bases, and 16 bases separated the two germline ends. CDR3 length equals 14 residues. DNA of the CDR3: TGCAGCGTTGAAGACCCCCGCGTGGGGGGAGAGCAGTACTTC. Translated: CSVEDPRVGGEQYF.

The chain recombines TRBV7-2 with TRBJ1-5; no clear D gene. V was trimmed by 3 bases and J by 4 bases, leaving 16 bases between them. This CDR3 spans 16 amino acids. CDR1 and CDR2 from the germline V gene are SGHTA and FQGNSA. Here the CDR3 DNA reads TGTGCCAGCAGCTTGATAGCTCTGAGGCTGAATCAGCCCCAGCATTTT. This sequence encodes CASSLIALRLNQPQHF.

The V gene is TRBV24-1, the J gene TRBJ1-1; the D is unclear. Trimming stripped 5 bases from V and 6 bases from J, with 3 bases between. This CDR3 spans 10 amino acids. Germline V gene sequence: CDR1 KGHDR, CDR2 SFDVKD. This chain's CDR3 is CATSGAEAFF. CDR3 bases: TGTGCCACCAGTGGGGCTGAAGCTTTCTTT.

This clonotype was counted ten times or more. This sequence joins TRBV12-3 or TRBV12-4 and TRBJ1-1; a possible D gene is TRBD1 (5 bases). This CDR3 has 15 residues. V lost 5 bases to trimming and J lost 5 bases, with 18 bases between them. The CDR3 loop reads CASSPGTPRNTEAFF. Here the CDR3 DNA reads TGTGCCAGCAGTCCCGGGACCCCGAGAAATACTGAAGCTTTCTTT.

This clonotype turned up a few times. The chain couples TRBV6-4 to TRBJ2-1, with 9 bases aligning to TRBD2. Germline CDR1 is MRHNA and CDR2 is SNTAGT. The V segment lost 3 bases and the J segment 0 bases; nucleotides outside the gene matches: 0. The CDR3 totals 15 residues. This chain's CDR3 is CASSEAGGSYNEQFF. CDR3 in DNA: TGTGCCAGCAGTGAAGCGGGGGGCTCCTACAATGAGCAGTTCTTC.

Only a few counts were recorded for this clonotype. J is TRBJ2-3 and V is TRBV2; D uncertain. This CDR3 contains 12 residues. V was clipped by 6 bases and J by 2 bases, with 6 bases between them. CDR1 and CDR2 from the germline V gene are SNHLY and FYNNEI. This chain's CDR3 is CASSRITDTQYF. The CDR3 DNA reads TGTGCCAGCAGCCGCATCACAGATACGCAGTATTTT.

Ten or more counts support this clonotype. This sequence joins TRBV10-3 and TRBJ2-7; no clear D. V was trimmed by 6 bases and J by 3 bases, leaving 12 bases between them. The germline V gene encodes CDR1 ENHRY and CDR2 SYGVKD. This CDR3 is built from 13 residues. CDR3 nucleotides: TGTGCCATCAGGCCGGGCTTCAACTACGAGCAGTACTTC. Its protein is CAIRPGFNYEQYF.

The rearrangement links TRBV7-3 to TRBJ2-2, with D hard to call. Trimming took off 8 bases at V and 1 base at J, with 5 bases between the two ends. The CDR3 contains 12 residues. Germline V CDR1 and CDR2: SGHTA, FQGTGA. CDR3 protein: CASGRNTGELFF. The CDR3 DNA reads as TGTGCCAGCGGGCGGAACACCGGGGAGCTGTTTTTT.

This clonotype was picked up a small number of times. CDR3 protein: CAWARTLQGFYEQYF. The CDR3 DNA follows: TGTGCCTGGGCACGCACGCTACAGGGCTTCTACGAGCAGTACTTC. This chain joins TRBV30 and TRBJ2-7; D may be TRBD1 (6 bases). This CDR3 spans 15 amino acids. Germline V gene sequence: CDR1 GTSNPN, CDR2 SVGIG (reference sequence). V was trimmed by 5 bases and J by 3 bases, leaving 20 bases between them.

Ten or more counts support this clonotype. The chain combines TRBV9 with TRBJ2-1; 8 bases are a match to TRBD2. From germline, CDR1 is SGDLS and CDR2 YYNGEE. J was trimmed by 10 bases and V by 0 bases; bases with no gene match: 6. The CDR3 loop spans 14 amino acids. The CDR3 reads CASSVGSAGEEQFF. The CDR3 DNA sequence: TGTGCCAGCAGCGTAGGGTCAGCGGGAGAAGAGCAGTTCTTC.

This clonotype was counted a few times. The chain employs TRBV6-5 and TRBJ1-3; possibly TRBD1 for D (5 bases). Looked up from germline, CDR1 is MNHEY and CDR2 is SVGAGI. The CDR3 spans 14 residues. V lost 5 bases, J lost 4 bases, and 12 bases lay in between. CDR3 coding DNA: TGTGCCAGCAGTCCACAGGAGGCCGGAAACACCATATATTTT. Residues: CASSPQEAGNTIYF.

The genes are TRBV6-6 and TRBJ2-6; D is unclear. V was shortened by 4 bases and J by 0 bases, with 7 bases between the two germline ends. Germline V lookup: CDR1 MNHNY, CDR2 SVGAGI (reference sequence). The CDR3 sequence is 15 residues long. DNA of the CDR3: TGTGCCAGCAGTTTTCCAGGCTCTGGGGCCAACGTCCTGACTTTC. Protein product: CASSFPGSGANVLTF.

In this sample, this clonotype turned up a few times. CDR3 sequence (DNA): TGCAGTGCATCAGGGTTACAAGCTTTCTTT. Protein product: CSASGLQAFF. This chain uses TRBV20-1 with TRBJ1-1; a weak D match, TRBD1 (5 bases). Per germline, CDR1 DFQATT and CDR2 SNEGSKA (reference sequence). V gave up 6 bases and J gave up 9 bases, with 11 bases separating them. The CDR3 has 10 residues.

CDR3 sequence: CASSGPRGTQYF. CDR3 in DNA: TGCGCCAGCAGTGGCCCCAGGGGTACGCAGTATTTT. This chain uses TRBV4-3 with TRBJ2-3, with a possible D match to TRBD1 (6 bases). This CDR3 is 12 amino acids long. V was trimmed by 6 bases and J by 8 bases, leaving 12 bases between them. Germline assignment: CDR1 LGHNA and CDR2 YSLEER.

In this sample, this clonotype turned up a few times. V and J are TRBV19 and TRBJ2-3; tentatively, D is TRBD2 (6 bases). There are 13 residues in the CDR3. The germline V and J ends were trimmed by 5 bases and 4 bases, with 10 bases remaining between them. Germline lookup yields CDR1 LNHDA and CDR2 SQIVND (reference sequence). Here the CDR3 DNA reads TGTGCCAGTAGTCGCCGGGAGTCAGATACGCAGTATTTT. Translated: CASSRRESDTQYF.

This clonotype appeared a few times. The chain carries TRBV6-2 or TRBV6-3 and TRBJ2-3, with a weak D call TRBD2 (7 bases). The V gene lost 0 bases and the J gene lost 6 bases, with 16 bases spanning the gap. This CDR3 has 16 amino acids. In germline, CDR1 is MNHEY, CDR2 SVGEGT. CDR3 nucleotides: TGTGCCAGCAGTTACTCCCATGGCGGGGGCCGGGATACGCAGTATTTT. Translated: CASSYSHGGGRDTQYF.

This clonotype came up a few times. The CDR3: CASSYGARSYNEQFF. For the CDR3, the DNA is TGTGCCAGCAGTTACGGGGCCCGCTCCTACAATGAGCAGTTCTTC. The V and J genes are TRBV12-3 or TRBV12-4 and TRBJ2-1; possibly TRBD1 or TRBD2 for D (5 bases each). The CDR3 runs to 15 residues. Trimming left V 4 bases short and J 0 bases short, with 10 bases between.